This T cell receptor beta chain comes out of a study of human T cells and chemical hapten exposure. Study-level findings and limits: TCRs exceeding 1 in 1000 frequency stayed unchanged with DPC sensitization.

This clonotype was found a few times. What it binds is not known. A single record per CDR3 protein comes from TCRdb applying MiXCR to the RACE reads. The sample includes roughly 92,000 distinct CDR3 sequences, over 10% of them seen just once. Described time point: patch test 2, 6 weeks after DPC sensitization. Treatment described: therapeutic diphenylcyclopropenone sensitization with weekly scalp DPC. Germline lookup yields CDR1 SGHAT and CDR2 FQNNGV. The CDR3 length is 14 residues. Between the trimmed V and J ends, which lost 1 base and 2 bases, there was a span of 9 bases. The source is a woman aged 40 to 49 with alopecia areata. Some clones in this sample may be carry-over from other donors' samples. This chain links TRBV11-2 with TRBJ2-7, with a tentative D call TRBD2 (5 bases). The source material was whole blood, sampled in connection with sensitization to the hapten diphenylcyclopropenone (DPC). In nucleotides, the CDR3 is TGTGCCAGCAGCTTAGGGACTCCGACCTACGAGCAGTACTTC. It is translated as CASSLGTPTYEQYF.